This record concerns one T cell receptor (beta chain) sequence. The antigen remains undetermined. V trimming: 4 bases; J trimming: 9 bases; junction bases outside the gene matches: 12. The germline gives CDR1 SGHRS, CDR2 YFSETQ. The CDR3 covers 15 residues. This sample stems from a study of beta chain features in type 1 diabetes. Study-wide results and limits: All four CD4+ subsets from Type 1 diabetes patients carried moderately but significantly shorter TCRB CDR3s.

Central memory, naive, regulatory and stem cell-like memory CD4+ cells were sorted by CD45RO/CCR7/CD25/CD127/CD95/CD27. What was sequenced were expressed TCRB transcripts, since all of the isolated RNA had been reverse transcribed. Clones were read by immunoSEQ multiplex PCR, and TCRdb kept only the in-frame ones, dropping some. The table lists about 350,000 clones, around 20% of them singletons. Sequencing was performed on naive CD4+ T cells from blood. V is TRBV5-1 and J is TRBJ2-1; 8 bases agree with TRBD2. The clonotype was recovered from a woman aged 18-29 years in good health. CDR3 residues: CASSTGTSIDGEQFF. The CDR3 nucleotides read TGCGCCAGCAGCACCGGGACTAGTATCGATGGTGAGCAGTTCTTC.